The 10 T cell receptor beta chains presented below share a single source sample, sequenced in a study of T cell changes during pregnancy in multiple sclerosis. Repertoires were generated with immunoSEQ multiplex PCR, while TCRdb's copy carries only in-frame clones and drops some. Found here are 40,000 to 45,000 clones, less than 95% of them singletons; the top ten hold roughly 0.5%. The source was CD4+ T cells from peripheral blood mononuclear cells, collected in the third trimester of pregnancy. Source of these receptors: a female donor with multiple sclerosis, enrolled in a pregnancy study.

The CDR3 DNA is TGTGCCTGGAGTGTTCCCCCCGGGGAGGAGCTGTTTTTT. It translates to CAWSVPPGEELFF. The chain has TRBV30 and TRBJ2-2; maybe TRBD2 (5 bases). Germline V lookup: CDR1 GTSNPN, CDR2 SVGIG (reference sequence). This CDR3 region has 13 residues. V lost 0 bases and J lost 10, with 12 bases in between.

CDR3 loop: CASNLGQPISGANVLTF. The CDR3 nucleotides read TGTGCCAGCAACTTAGGACAGCCCATCTCTGGGGCCAACGTCCTGACTTTC. V is TRBV2 and J is TRBJ2-6; weak D call: TRBD1 (6 bases). CDR3 length: 17 amino acids. Germline values: CDR1 SNHLY, CDR2 FYNNEI. V was pared by 7 bases and J by 0 bases, with 16 bases between.

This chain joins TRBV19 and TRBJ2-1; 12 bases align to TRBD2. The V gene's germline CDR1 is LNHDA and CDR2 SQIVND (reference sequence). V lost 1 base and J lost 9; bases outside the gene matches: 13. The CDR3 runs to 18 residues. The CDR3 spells CASSIALAGGPLPGEQFF. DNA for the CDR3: TGTGCCAGTAGTATAGCGCTAGCGGGAGGGCCCCTACCTGGTGAGCAGTTCTTC.

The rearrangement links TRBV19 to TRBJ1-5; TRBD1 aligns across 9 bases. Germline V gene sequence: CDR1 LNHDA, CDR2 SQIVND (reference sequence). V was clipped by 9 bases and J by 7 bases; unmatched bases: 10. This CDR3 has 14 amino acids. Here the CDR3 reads CASEQGALVQPQHF. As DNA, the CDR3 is TGTGCCAGCGAACAGGGGGCGCTGGTCCAGCCCCAGCATTTT.

CDR3 loop: CASSRGLETQYF. The CDR3 DNA sequence: TGTGCCAGCAGCCGAGGTCTCGAGACGCAGTATTTT. This rearrangement joins TRBV7-2 to TRBJ2-3; no firm D call. The germline V gene has CDR1 SGHTA and CDR2 FQGNSA. The CDR3 loop spans 12 amino acids. V gave up 5 bases and J gave up 9 bases, with 12 bases separating them. The entire variable domain, with the rest obtained from reference TRBV7-2 and TRBJ2-3, is as follows: GAGVSQSPSNKVTEKGKDVELRCDPISGHTALYWYRQSLGQGLEFLIYFQGNSAPDKSGLPSDRFSAERTGGSVSTLTIQRTQQEDSAVYLCASSRGLETQYFGPGTRLTVL.

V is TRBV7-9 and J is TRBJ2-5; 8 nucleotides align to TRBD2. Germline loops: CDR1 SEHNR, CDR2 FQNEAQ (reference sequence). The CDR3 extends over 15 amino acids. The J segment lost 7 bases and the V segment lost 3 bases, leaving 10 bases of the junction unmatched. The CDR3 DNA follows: TGTGCCAGCAGCTTCAGCGGGAGAGGAGGCGGGACCCAGTACTTC. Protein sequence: CASSFSGRGGGTQYF. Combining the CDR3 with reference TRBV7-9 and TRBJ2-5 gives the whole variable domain DTGVSQNPRHKITKRGQNVTFRCDPISEHNRLYWYRQTLGQGPEFLTYFQNEAQLEKSRLLSDRFSAERPKGSFSTLEIQRTEQGDSAMYLCASSFSGRGGGTQYFGPGTRLLVL.

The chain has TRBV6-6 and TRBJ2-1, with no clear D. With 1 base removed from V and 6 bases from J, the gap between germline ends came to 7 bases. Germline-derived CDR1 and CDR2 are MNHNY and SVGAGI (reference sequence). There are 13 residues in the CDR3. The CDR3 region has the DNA TGTGCCAGCAGTTACTTCGAGTTCAATGAGCAGTTCTTC. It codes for CASSYFEFNEQFF.

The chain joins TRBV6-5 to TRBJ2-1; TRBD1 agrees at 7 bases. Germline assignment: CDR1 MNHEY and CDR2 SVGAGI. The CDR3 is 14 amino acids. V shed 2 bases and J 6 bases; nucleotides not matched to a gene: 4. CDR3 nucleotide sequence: TGTGCCAGCAGTTACGCCCACAGGGGCAATGAGCAGTTCTTC. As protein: CASSYAHRGNEQFF.

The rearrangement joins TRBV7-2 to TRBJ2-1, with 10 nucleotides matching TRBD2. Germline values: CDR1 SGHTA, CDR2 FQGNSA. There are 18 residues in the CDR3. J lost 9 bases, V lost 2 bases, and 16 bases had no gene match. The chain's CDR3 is CASSLKVGASGRRGEQFF. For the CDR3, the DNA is TGTGCCAGCAGCTTAAAAGTCGGAGCTAGCGGGAGAAGGGGTGAGCAGTTCTTC.

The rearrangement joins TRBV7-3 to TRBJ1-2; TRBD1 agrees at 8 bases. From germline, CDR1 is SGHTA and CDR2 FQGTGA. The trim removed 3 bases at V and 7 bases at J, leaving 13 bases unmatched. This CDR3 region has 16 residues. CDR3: CASSLNSRTGLSGYTF. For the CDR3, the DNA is TGTGCCAGCAGCTTGAATTCTCGGACAGGGTTGAGTGGCTACACCTTC.